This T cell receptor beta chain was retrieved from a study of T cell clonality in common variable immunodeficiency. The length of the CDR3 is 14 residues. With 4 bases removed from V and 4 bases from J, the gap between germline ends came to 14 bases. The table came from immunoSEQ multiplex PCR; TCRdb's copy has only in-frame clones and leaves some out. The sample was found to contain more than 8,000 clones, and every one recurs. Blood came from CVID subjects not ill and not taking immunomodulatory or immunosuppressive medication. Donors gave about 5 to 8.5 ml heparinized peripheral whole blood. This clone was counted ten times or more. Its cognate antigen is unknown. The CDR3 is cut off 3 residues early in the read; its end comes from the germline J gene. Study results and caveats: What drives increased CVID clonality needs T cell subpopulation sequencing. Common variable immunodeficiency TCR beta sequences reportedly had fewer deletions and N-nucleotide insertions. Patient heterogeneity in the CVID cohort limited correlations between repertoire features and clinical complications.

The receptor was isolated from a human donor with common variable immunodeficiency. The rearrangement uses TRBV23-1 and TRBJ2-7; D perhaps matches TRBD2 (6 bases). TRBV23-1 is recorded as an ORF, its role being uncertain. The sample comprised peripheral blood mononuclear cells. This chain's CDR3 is CASSRGTYSYEQYF. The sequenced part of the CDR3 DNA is TGCGCCAGCAGTCGAGGGACTTATAGTTACGAG.